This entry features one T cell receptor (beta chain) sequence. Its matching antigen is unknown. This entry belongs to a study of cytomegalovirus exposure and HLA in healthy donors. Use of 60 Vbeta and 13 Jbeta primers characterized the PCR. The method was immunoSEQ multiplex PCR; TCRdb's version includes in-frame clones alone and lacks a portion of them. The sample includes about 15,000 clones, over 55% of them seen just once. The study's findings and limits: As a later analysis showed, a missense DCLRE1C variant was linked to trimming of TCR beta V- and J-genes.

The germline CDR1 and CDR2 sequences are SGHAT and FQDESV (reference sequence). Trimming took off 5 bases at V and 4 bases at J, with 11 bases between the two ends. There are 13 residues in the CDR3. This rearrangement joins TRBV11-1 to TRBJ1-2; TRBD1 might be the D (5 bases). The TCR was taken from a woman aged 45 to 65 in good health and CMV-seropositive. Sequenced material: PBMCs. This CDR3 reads CASSQGAGYGYTF. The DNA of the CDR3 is TGTGCCAGCAGCCAAGGGGCAGGCTATGGCTACACCTTC.